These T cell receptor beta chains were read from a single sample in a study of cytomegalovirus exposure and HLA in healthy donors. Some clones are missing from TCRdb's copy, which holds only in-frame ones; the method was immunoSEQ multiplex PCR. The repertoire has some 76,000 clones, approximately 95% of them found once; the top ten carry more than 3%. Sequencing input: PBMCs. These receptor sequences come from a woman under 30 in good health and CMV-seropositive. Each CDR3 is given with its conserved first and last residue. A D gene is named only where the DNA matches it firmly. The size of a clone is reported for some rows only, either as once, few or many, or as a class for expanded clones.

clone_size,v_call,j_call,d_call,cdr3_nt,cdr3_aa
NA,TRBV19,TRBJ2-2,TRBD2,TGTGCCAGTAGCGGGGTAGCGGGAGCCGGGGAGCTGTTTTTT,CASSGVAGAGELFF
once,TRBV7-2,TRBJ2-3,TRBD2,TGTGCCAGCAGCTTAGGTAGCGGGACTAGCGAAAGAGGTACAGATACGCAGTATTTT,CASSLGSGTSERGTDTQYF
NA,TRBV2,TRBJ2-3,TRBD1,TGTGCCAGCAGCATAAGGACAGGGGCAACAGATACGCAGTATTTT,CASSIRTGATDTQYF
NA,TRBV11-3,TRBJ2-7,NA,TGTGCCAGCAGCTTAGGTAACTACGAGCAGTACTTC,CASSLGNYEQYF
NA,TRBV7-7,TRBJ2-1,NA,TGTGCCAGCAGCTTAGATTTCGGGGATGAGCAGTTCTTC,CASSLDFGDEQFF
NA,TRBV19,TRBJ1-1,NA,TGTGCCAGTAGTTTTAGATACACTGAAGCTTTCTTT,CASSFRYTEAFF
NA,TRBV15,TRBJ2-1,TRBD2,TGTGCCACCAGCAGAGGAGCGGGGGGCTACAATGAGCAGTTCTTC,CATSRGAGGYNEQFF
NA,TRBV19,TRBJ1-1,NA,TGTGCCAGTAGTCCAGTGTTCGACACTGAAGCTTTCTTT,CASSPVFDTEAFF
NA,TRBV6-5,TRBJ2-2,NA,TGTGCCAGCAGTCTTGGTAGGAACACCGGGGAGCTGTTTTTT,CASSLGRNTGELFF
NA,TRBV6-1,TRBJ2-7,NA,TGTGCCAGCAGTGAGCAGGGGCGATCCTACGAGCAGTACTTC,CASSEQGRSYEQYF
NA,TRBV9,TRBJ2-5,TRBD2,TGTGCCAGCAGCGGCGGACTAGCGGAACGAGAGACCCAGTACTTC,CASSGGLAERETQYF
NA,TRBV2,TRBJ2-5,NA,TGTGCCAGCAGTGAAGTAGAATACCAAGAGACCCAGTACTTC,CASSEVEYQETQYF
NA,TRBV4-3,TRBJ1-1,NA,TGCGCCAGCAGCCAACACAGGCGGTTCACTGAAGCTTTCTTT,CASSQHRRFTEAFF
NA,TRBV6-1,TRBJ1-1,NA,TGTGCCAGTATCCAGGGGAACTTTGAAGCTTTCTTT,CASIQGNFEAFF
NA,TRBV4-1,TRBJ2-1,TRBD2,TGCGCCAGCAGCCAAGGAAGACTAGCGGGGCCTAGATACAATGAGCAGTTCTTC,CASSQGRLAGPRYNEQFF
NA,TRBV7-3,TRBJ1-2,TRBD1,TGTGCCAGCAGCTTAACTAGACAGGGTCCCTACACCTTC,CASSLTRQGPYTF
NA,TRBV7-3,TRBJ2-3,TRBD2,TGTGCCAGCAGCTCTAGCGGGGGAACTTATACGCAGTATTTT,CASSSSGGTYTQYF
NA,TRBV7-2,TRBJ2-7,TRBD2,TGTGCCAGCAGCTCGGGACTAGCGGGGGCACTGGGGGTGAGCGAGCAGTACTTC,CASSSGLAGALGVSEQYF
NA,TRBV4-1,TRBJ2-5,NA,TGCGCCAGCAGCCAACTTGGGGCCGAAGAGACCCAGTACTTC,CASSQLGAEETQYF
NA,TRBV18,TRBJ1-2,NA,TGTGCCAGCTCACCTTACCAGTTCTATGGCTACACCTTC,CASSPYQFYGYTF
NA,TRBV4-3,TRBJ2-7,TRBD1,TGCGCCAGCAGCCACTCCGGGACAGGGAGTTACGAGCAGTACTTC,CASSHSGTGSYEQYF
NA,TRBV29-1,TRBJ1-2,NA,TGCAGCGTTGATCCAGGACATAACTATGGCTACACCTTC,CSVDPGHNYGYTF
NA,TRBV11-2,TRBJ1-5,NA,TGTGCCAGCGGCCGTTATAGCAATCAGCCCCAGCATTTT,CASGRYSNQPQHF
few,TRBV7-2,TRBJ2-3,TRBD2,TGTGCCAGCAGCTTAGTAGCGGGACCTAGCACAGATACGCAGTATTTT,CASSLVAGPSTDTQYF
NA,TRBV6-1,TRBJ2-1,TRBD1,TGTGCCAGCAGTGACGGGACAGGAAGCGATGAGCAGTTCTTC,CASSDGTGSDEQFF
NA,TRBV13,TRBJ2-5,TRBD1,TGTGCCAGCAGCTCACGGACAGGGCCGAACTCCCAAGAGACCCAGTACTTC,CASSSRTGPNSQETQYF
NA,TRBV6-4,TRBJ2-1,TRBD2,TGTGCCAGCAGTGACGAGGCGGGGGGTTTGAATGAGCAGTTCTTC,CASSDEAGGLNEQFF
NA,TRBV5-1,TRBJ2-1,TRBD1,TGCGCCAGCAGCTTGGCCGGGACAGGGGGAACCAATGAGCAGTTCTTC,CASSLAGTGGTNEQFF
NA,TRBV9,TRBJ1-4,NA,TGTGCCAGCAGCGTAGCCCCAGCAACTAATGAAAAACTGTTTTTT,CASSVAPATNEKLFF
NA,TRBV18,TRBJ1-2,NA,TGTGCCAGCTCACCGAACAGGGAGAGTCATAACTATGGCTACACCTTC,CASSPNRESHNYGYTF
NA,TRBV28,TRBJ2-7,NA,TGTGCCAGCAGTCTCCTTACCTACGAGCAGTACTTC,CASSLLTYEQYF
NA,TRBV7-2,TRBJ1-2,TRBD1,TGTGCCAGCAGTATTTTTGCCGGGACAGGGGTAGGCTACACCTTC,CASSIFAGTGVGYTF
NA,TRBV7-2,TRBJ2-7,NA,TGTGCCAGCAGCTTAGTTCTCGGAGCGAGCTCCTACGAGCAGTACTTC,CASSLVLGASSYEQYF